These 12 T cell receptor beta chains originate from one sample sequenced in a study of OX40 agonist ivuxolimab in advanced cancers. Profiled with immunoSEQ multiplex PCR; TCRdb holds only in-frame clones, not every one. The table lists 65,000 to 80,000 clones, around 83% of them singletons, with approximately 6.8% in the top ten. This specimen consisted of CD4+ or CD8+ T cells sorted from blood, obtained in a trial of the OX40 agonist ivuxolimab. Every receptor here comes from an adult with an advanced solid tumor such as melanoma, head and neck, liver or kidney cancer.

Concerning this clone itself: A much bigger clone sits one base away, suggesting this may be a read error. V is TRBV7-8 and J is TRBJ2-2, with 9 positions matching TRBD1. Germline-derived CDR1 and CDR2 are SGHVS and FQNEAQ. V was pared by 4 bases and J by 4 bases, with 4 bases of the junction left unmatched. This CDR3 has 15 residues. The DNA for the CDR3 is TGTGCCAGCAGCTCCGGGACAGGGTTCACCGGGGAGCTGTTTTTT. Encoded protein: CASSSGTGFTGELFF.

About this clone itself: The junction shows a germline mismatch at one end, possibly a read error. The V and J genes are TRBV28 and TRBJ2-5, with TRBD2 as a possible D gene (6 bases). The CDR3 covers 14 residues. CDR1 is MDHEN and CDR2 is SYDVKM in the germline V gene. The CDR3 coding sequence is TGTGCCAGCAGCCCGGTTGGAGGGCGGGATTTCACCAACTTC. This codes for CASSPVGGRDFTNF.

J is TRBJ2-5 and V is TRBV4-3; D gene uncertain. V shed 0 bases and J shed 5 bases, with 16 bases lying between them. CDR3 length: 16 amino acids. Germline V gives CDR1 LGHNA, CDR2 YSLEER. For the CDR3, the DNA is TGCGCCAGCAGCCAAGAAGTAAGAGTAGGTGGGGAGACCCAGTACTTC. It yields the protein CASSQEVRVGGETQYF.

The chain uses TRBV5-8 and TRBJ2-1; 7 bases agree with TRBD2. Trimming removed 1 base from V and 5 bases from J; junction bases left unmatched: 12. Germline loops: CDR1 SGHTS, CDR2 YDEGEE. This CDR3 is built from 17 residues. The CDR3 DNA reads as TGTGCCAGCAGCTTGAAGAGGTCGGGGGGTTTCAACAATGAGCAGTTCTTC. Translation: CASSLKRSGGFNNEQFF.

J is TRBJ2-3 and V is TRBV19; perhaps TRBD2 as D (6 bases). Germline-derived CDR1 and CDR2 are LNHDA and SQIVND (reference sequence). V lost 5 bases and J 1 base, leaving 10 bases between the germline ends. CDR3 length: 14 amino acids. This CDR3 is CASSEGGGTDTQYF. CDR3 DNA sequence: TGTGCCAGTAGTGAGGGCGGGGGCACAGATACGCAGTATTTT. The full variable domain, its missing parts supplied by reference TRBV19 and TRBJ2-3, is DGGITQSPKYLFRKEGQNVTLSCEQNLNHDAMYWYRQDPGQGLRLIYYSQIVNDFQKGDIAEGYSVSREKKESFPLTVTSAQKNPTAFYLCASSEGGGTDTQYFGPGTRLTVL.

This clone was seen once. The chain has TRBV5-5 and TRBJ2-2; 7 bases map to TRBD1. This CDR3 contains 14 residues. The germline gives CDR1 SGHKS, CDR2 YYEKEE (reference sequence). The V segment lost 5 bases and the J segment 8 bases; nucleotides outside the gene matches: 9. The DNA of the CDR3 is TGTGCCAGCAGTTCCCGACAGGGTAGTGGGGAGCTGTTTTTT. It is translated as CASSSRQGSGELFF.

This clone was seen a few times. The genes are TRBV19 and TRBJ1-5; the D is unclear. CDR1 LNHDA and CDR2 SQIVND come from the germline V gene (reference sequence). The CDR3 spans 12 residues. Trimming pared 7 bases from V and 9 bases from J, leaving 13 bases between. The CDR3 nucleotides are TGTGCCAGTAATTCTGGGGAGGTGCCCCAGCATTTT. Its translation is CASNSGEVPQHF.

This clone was detected only a few times. This sequence joins TRBV28 and TRBJ1-3; tentative D call: TRBD1 (6 bases). This CDR3 has 14 residues. V was cut by 7 bases and J by 2 bases, with 12 bases left in between. CDR1 and CDR2 (germline): MDHEN, SYDVKM. CDR3 protein: CASNSQGAGNTIYF. Here the CDR3 DNA reads TGTGCCAGCAATTCACAGGGAGCTGGAAACACCATATATTTT.

The chain couples TRBV6-5 to TRBJ1-1; 9 positions agree with TRBD1. CDR1 MNHEY and CDR2 SVGAGI come from the germline V gene. The CDR3 loop spans 13 amino acids. Trimming took 6 bases from V and 4 from J; bases not matched to a gene: 3. The chain's CDR3 is CASRRQGGTEAFF. CDR3 DNA: TGTGCCAGCAGGCGACAGGGGGGCACTGAAGCTTTCTTT.

On this clone itself: A read error may account for a junction end that differs from germline. The gene calls are TRBV5-1 and TRBJ1-2; 7 bases map to TRBD1. This CDR3 is built from 13 residues. Germline V CDR1 and CDR2: SGHRS, YFSETQ. CDR3 DNA sequence: TGCGCCAGCAGCCCGACAGGGAACTATAGCTACACCTTC. The encoded protein is CASSPTGNYSYTF.

This chain links TRBV19 with TRBJ1-1; tentatively, D is TRBD1 (6 bases). V gave up 6 bases and J gave up 8 bases, with 16 bases separating them. CDR1 and CDR2 (germline): LNHDA, SQIVND (reference sequence). This CDR3 region has 13 residues. DNA of the CDR3: TGTGCCAGTAGGCATGGTTCAGGGGTCGAAGCTTTCTTT. It encodes CASRHGSGVEAFF. Looking up the rest from reference TRBV19 and TRBJ1-1 gives the full variable domain: DGGITQSPKYLFRKEGQNVTLSCEQNLNHDAMYWYRQDPGQGLRLIYYSQIVNDFQKGDIAEGYSVSREKKESFPLTVTSAQKNPTAFYLCASRHGSGVEAFFGQGTRLTVV.

The CDR3 DNA is TGTGCCAGCAGTTCCGTTTATCAGGGCGCGACCGGGGAGCTGTTTTTT. Translated, it gives CASSSVYQGATGELFF. The chain carries TRBV6-5 and TRBJ2-2, with D perhaps matching TRBD1 (5 bases). The CDR3 is made up of 16 amino acids. V lost 4 bases and J 5 bases, leaving 17 bases between the germline ends. Germline V gene data show CDR1 as MNHEY and CDR2 as SVGAGI.